The entry below describes one T cell receptor (beta chain). No antigen is known for it. This record belongs to a study of cytomegalovirus exposure and HLA in healthy donors. Study summary: Falling in the Caucasian-associated ancestry cluster were about four fifths of around 370 genotyped donors.

The CDR3 is 13 amino acids. Looked up from germline, CDR1 is MNHEY and CDR2 is SVGAGI. V lost 5 bases to trimming and J lost 4 bases, with 11 bases between them. Study-wide results and limits: Later analysis identified a missense DCLRE1C variant that was linked to TCR beta V- and J-gene trimming. Per published reports, the classifier diagnosed cytomegalovirus status with high specificity and sensitivity. Across donors, presence/absence analyses took sequencing depth to be roughly uniform.

With 60 Vbeta and 13 Jbeta primers, the PCR was carried out. Sequenced by immunoSEQ multiplex PCR; TCRdb stores in-frame clones only, minus some. This table holds 150,000 to 180,000 clones, approximately 81% found once. Sequencing was performed on PBMCs. The source of this sequence is a man aged 18 to 30 in good health and CMV-seronegative. This chain links TRBV6-5 with TRBJ1-2, with a weak D call TRBD1 (6 bases). The DNA of the CDR3 is TGTGCCAGCAGTACACAGGGCTCCTATGGCTACACCTTC. Amino acids: CASSTQGSYGYTF.